These 21 T cell receptor beta chains were all obtained from the same sample, sequenced in a study of human T cells and chemical hapten exposure. Using its own MiXCR run on the RACE reads, TCRdb lists one record per CDR3 protein. The sample holds 42,000 or so distinct CDR3 sequences, 8.5% to 10% seen once. Noted time point: patch test 2, 6 weeks after DPC sensitization. As to treatment: therapeutic diphenylcyclopropenone sensitization with weekly scalp DPC. The input for sequencing was whole blood, taken in connection with sensitization to the hapten diphenylcyclopropenone (DPC). Receptor source: a woman in her forties with alopecia areata. Some clones in this sample may be carry-over from other donors' samples.

The table lists this clonotype with many counts. The V call is TRBV11-2, the J call TRBJ2-2, with 7 bases lining up with TRBD2. Germline V gives CDR1 SGHAT, CDR2 FQNNGV. The CDR3 spans 15 residues. The V gene end was trimmed by 3 bases and the J gene end by 5 bases; junction bases not matched to a gene: 6. Written as DNA, the CDR3 is TGTGCCAGCAGCTTCGGACTAGTCGAGACCGGGGAGCTGTTTTTT. Translation gives CASSFGLVETGELFF. Together with reference TRBV11-2 and TRBJ2-2, the CDR3 gives the full variable domain: EAGVAQSPRYKIIEKRQSVAFWCNPISGHATLYWYQQILGQGPKLLIQFQNNGVVDDSQLPKDRFSAERLKGVDSTLKIQPAKLEDSAVYLCASSFGLVETGELFFGEGSRLTVL.

The chain is built from TRBV12-3 or TRBV12-4 and TRBJ1-1, with 7 bases matching TRBD1. V dropped 6 bases and J dropped 10; count of bases not matched to a gene: 8. This CDR3 spans 12 amino acids. CDR3 sequence reads: CASRETGSRAFF. The CDR3 bases are TGTGCCAGCAGAGAGACAGGGTCGCGAGCTTTCTTT.

This clonotype showed up many times. The V gene is TRBV28, the J gene TRBJ2-6; 13 nucleotides agree with TRBD2. V trimming: 4 bases; J trimming: 3 bases; junction bases outside the gene matches: 18. This CDR3 contains 22 residues. Germline V lookup: CDR1 MDHEN, CDR2 SYDVKM. Written as DNA, the CDR3 is TGTGCCAGCAGTTCAAATATTTGGGGACTAGCGGGGTTCACGGTTGGGGCCAACGTCCTGACTTTC. This gives the protein CASSSNIWGLAGFTVGANVLTF.

This clonotype showed up many times. The V call is TRBV18, the J call TRBJ1-2; no definite D call. V was clipped by 1 base and J by 4 bases, with 16 bases between them. Germline-derived CDR1 and CDR2 are KGHSH and LQKENI. The CDR3 extends over 16 amino acids. The CDR3 nucleotides read TGTGCCAGCTCACCACGAGCAGCTGAGGACGGCTATGGCTACACCTTC. It is translated as CASSPRAAEDGYGYTF.

The rearrangement links TRBV9 to TRBJ1-1, with 7 bases fitting TRBD1. With 7 bases clipped from V and 8 bases from J, the junction kept 11 bases outside the gene matches. Per the germline V gene, CDR1 is SGDLS and CDR2 is YYNGEE. The CDR3 is 13 residues long. The chain's CDR3 is CASAETGSLEAFF. DNA for the CDR3: TGTGCCAGCGCCGAGACAGGGTCACTGGAAGCTTTCTTT.

The chain carries TRBV7-2 and TRBJ1-3; D remains unclear. Germline CDR1 reads SGHTA; CDR2 reads FQGNSA. The CDR3 runs to 15 residues. Deletions cut 2 bases from V and 1 base from J, with 9 bases between. The CDR3 DNA sequence: TGTGCCAGCAGCTTAAGCAGGCTATCTGGAAACACCATATATTTT. It specifies CASSLSRLSGNTIYF.

There are many counts of this clonotype. V and J are TRBV27 and TRBJ2-4, with D perhaps matching TRBD2 (5 bases). This CDR3 has 15 amino acids. Looked up from germline, CDR1 is MNHEY and CDR2 is SMNVEV (reference sequence). Trimming pared 3 bases from V and 5 bases from J, leaving 14 bases between. The chain's CDR3 is CASSLGQMEENIQYF. DNA of the CDR3: TGTGCCAGCAGTTTGGGCCAAATGGAGGAAAACATTCAGTACTTC.

This clonotype was counted ten times or more. The V gene is TRBV6-4, the J gene TRBJ2-1, with 11 bases that match TRBD2. V gave up 3 bases and J gave up 4 bases; unmatched junction bases: 5. Germline values: CDR1 MRHNA, CDR2 SNTAGT. The CDR3 length is 16 residues. CDR3: CASSDATSGEYNEQFF. The CDR3 DNA sequence: TGTGCCAGCAGTGATGCGACTAGCGGGGAATACAATGAGCAGTTCTTC.

This clonotype appeared many times. The J gene is TRBJ1-6, the V gene TRBV25-1; 9 bases match TRBD1. The CDR3 consists of 14 residues. Per germline, CDR1 MGHDK and CDR2 SYGVNS. J gave up 9 bases and V 4 bases, and 4 bases lay outside the gene matches. CDR3 in amino acids: CASSGTGASSPLHF. CDR3 in DNA: TGTGCCAGCAGTGGGACAGGGGCGTCTTCACCCCTCCACTTT. Complete variable domain (other parts from reference TRBV25-1 and TRBJ1-6): EADIYQTPRYLVIGTGKKITLECSQTMGHDKMYWYQQDPGMELHLIHYSYGVNSTEKGDLSSESTVSRIRTEHFPLTLESARPSHTSQYLCASSGTGASSPLHFGNGTRLTVT.

This clonotype was picked up many times. The V call is TRBV14, the J call TRBJ2-1, with D possibly matching TRBD1 (6 bases). The CDR3 length is 15 residues. Germline CDR1 is SGHDN and CDR2 is FVKESK. Trimming left V 1 base short and J 9 bases short, with 16 bases between. The CDR3 loop reads CASSQVEGGKGEQFF. CDR3 DNA sequence: TGTGCCAGCAGCCAAGTGGAAGGGGGTAAGGGTGAGCAGTTCTTC.

This clonotype has only a few counts. The chain uses TRBV28 and TRBJ2-7; D gene ambiguous. This CDR3 contains 12 residues. The ends were cut back, 6 bases at V and 9 bases at J, with 15 bases in the middle. Germline CDR1 and CDR2: MDHEN and SYDVKM. The DNA of the CDR3 is TGTGCCAGCAGCTTTGACGGACGTCGGCAGTACTTC. The encoded protein is CASSFDGRRQYF.

This rearrangement joins TRBV18 to TRBJ2-3, with a possible D match to TRBD2 (5 bases). V lost 3 bases, J lost 2 bases, and 15 bases lay in between. The CDR3 extends over 16 amino acids. The V gene's germline CDR1 is KGHSH and CDR2 LQKENI. CDR3 coding DNA: TGTGCCAGCTCACCGAGGAAGTGGGGAGCCACAGATACGCAGTATTTT. Translation gives CASSPRKWGATDTQYF.

In this sample, this clonotype turned up many times. This sequence joins TRBV6-5 and TRBJ2-5; the match to TRBD1 covers 9 bases. V gave up 2 bases and J gave up 0 bases; unmatched junction bases: 1. Germline CDR1 is MNHEY and CDR2 is SVGAGI. The CDR3 extends over 15 amino acids. This CDR3 reads CASSYGTGNQETQYF. DNA of the CDR3: TGTGCCAGCAGTTACGGGACAGGGAACCAAGAGACCCAGTACTTC.

The chain uses TRBV7-9 and TRBJ1-1, with TRBD1 matching over 7 bases. The CDR3 length is 13 residues. Germline V CDR1 and CDR2: SEHNR, FQNEAQ (reference sequence). Losses at the gene ends were 2 bases for V and 7 bases for J; bases not matched to a gene: 4. In DNA form, the CDR3 reads TGTGCCAGCAGCTTAAAGGGGGACAGTGAAGCTTTCTTT. It yields the protein CASSLKGDSEAFF. The full variable domain, in which reference TRBV7-9 and TRBJ1-1 provide the parts outside the CDR3, is DTGVSQNPRHKITKRGQNVTFRCDPISEHNRLYWYRQTLGQGPEFLTYFQNEAQLEKSRLLSDRFSAERPKGSFSTLEIQRTEQGDSAMYLCASSLKGDSEAFFGQGTRLTVV.

For this clonotype: A read error may explain this, as a much larger clone is one base away. The V gene is TRBV4-1, the J gene TRBJ2-2; possibly TRBD1 for D (6 bases). The V gene lost 6 bases and the J gene lost 8 bases, with 10 bases spanning the gap. Per germline, CDR1 MGHRA and CDR2 YSYEKL. The CDR3 loop spans 12 amino acids. DNA for the CDR3: TGCGCCAGCAGGGGGGCCGGTGGGGAGCTGTTTTTT. This translates into CASRGAGGELFF.

This clonotype was counted many times. The rearrangement uses TRBV19 and TRBJ2-3; D is uncertain. V lost 3 bases to trimming and J lost 1 base, with 14 bases between them. Per the germline V gene, CDR1 is LNHDA and CDR2 is SQIVND (reference sequence). CDR3 length: 16 residues. CDR3 sequence: CASSIRWPRGTDTQYF. CDR3 bases: TGTGCCAGTAGTATTCGGTGGCCTAGAGGCACAGATACGCAGTATTTT.

This clonotype was found many times. The rearrangement joins TRBV28 to TRBJ1-4, with 11 bases that match TRBD1. Per germline, CDR1 MDHEN and CDR2 SYDVKM. The CDR3 totals 15 residues. The J segment lost 5 bases and the V segment lost 5 bases, leaving 4 bases of the junction unmatched. The chain's CDR3 is CASSPGDRGNEKLFF. The CDR3 DNA reads as TGTGCCAGCAGTCCCGGGGACAGGGGGAATGAAAAACTGTTTTTT.

There are many counts of this clonotype. CDR3 sequence (DNA): TGCGCCAGCAGCCAAGATTCGTCCCAAAATAGGGTGGATACGCAGTATTTT. Its protein is CASSQDSSQNRVDTQYF. The chain joins TRBV4-3 to TRBJ2-3; D unresolved. This CDR3 region has 17 residues. V was cut by 0 bases and J by 6 bases, with 19 bases left in between. CDR1 LGHNA and CDR2 YSLEER come from the germline V gene.

The table lists this clonotype with many counts. This rearrangement joins TRBV5-1 to TRBJ1-1; 7 positions agree with TRBD1. This CDR3 has 14 residues. Germline values: CDR1 SGHRS, CDR2 YFSETQ. With V trimmed by 2 bases and J by 5 bases, 6 bases remained unmatched. This CDR3 reads CASSLYRGRTEAFF. In DNA form, the CDR3 reads TGCGCCAGCAGCTTATACAGGGGTCGGACTGAAGCTTTCTTT.

The chain carries TRBV4-1 and TRBJ2-1; 11 positions agree with TRBD2. The germline gives CDR1 MGHRA, CDR2 YSYEKL. The ends lost 1 base at V and 5 bases at J; junction bases unmatched: 10. There are 18 residues in the CDR3. The DNA for the CDR3 is TGCGCCAGCAGCCAAGGTCTGCTAGCGGGGGGTAAAAACAATGAGCAGTTCTTC. Translating gives CASSQGLLAGGKNNEQFF.

This clonotype was observed many times. The chain uses TRBV12-3 or TRBV12-4 and TRBJ2-2; a possible D gene is TRBD1 (6 bases). The V gene lost 4 bases and the J gene lost 3 bases, with 9 bases spanning the gap. The CDR3 runs 14 residues. CDR3 in amino acids: CASSSGAYTGELFF. CDR3 in DNA: TGTGCCAGCAGTTCAGGGGCGTACACCGGGGAGCTGTTTTTT.